The source of this TCR beta chain is a study of T-cell memory formation after mild COVID-19. As for this clonotype: At one end the junction does not follow the germline gene, possibly because of a read error.

In TCRdb, the 5' RACE reads were re-called with MiXCR into one record per CDR3 protein. The profile shows roughly 400,000 distinct CDR3 sequences, around 17% of them singletons. This CDR3 comprises 14 residues. Source material: PBMCs or a T cell subset sorted from them (not recorded which). The chain is built from TRBV12-3 or TRBV12-4 and TRBJ1-4; D remains unclear. The clonotype comes from a man aged 18 to 30 who had mild COVID-19 (a few samples of this study predate the infection). Cell type and time point are not known. The CDR3 here is CASSARPGNEKLSF. The CDR3 nucleotides are TGTGCCAGCAGTGCCAGACCGGGTAATGAAAAACTGTCTTTT.